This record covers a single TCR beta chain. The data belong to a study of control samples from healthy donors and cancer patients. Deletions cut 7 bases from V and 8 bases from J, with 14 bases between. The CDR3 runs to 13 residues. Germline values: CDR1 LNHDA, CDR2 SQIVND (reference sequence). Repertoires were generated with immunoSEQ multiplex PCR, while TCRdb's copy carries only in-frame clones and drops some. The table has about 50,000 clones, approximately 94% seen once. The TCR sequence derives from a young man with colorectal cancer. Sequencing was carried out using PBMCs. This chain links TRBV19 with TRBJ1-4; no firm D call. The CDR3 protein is CASMNSRGEKLFF. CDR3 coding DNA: TGTGCCAGTATGAACAGTCGTGGCGAAAAACTGTTTTTT.